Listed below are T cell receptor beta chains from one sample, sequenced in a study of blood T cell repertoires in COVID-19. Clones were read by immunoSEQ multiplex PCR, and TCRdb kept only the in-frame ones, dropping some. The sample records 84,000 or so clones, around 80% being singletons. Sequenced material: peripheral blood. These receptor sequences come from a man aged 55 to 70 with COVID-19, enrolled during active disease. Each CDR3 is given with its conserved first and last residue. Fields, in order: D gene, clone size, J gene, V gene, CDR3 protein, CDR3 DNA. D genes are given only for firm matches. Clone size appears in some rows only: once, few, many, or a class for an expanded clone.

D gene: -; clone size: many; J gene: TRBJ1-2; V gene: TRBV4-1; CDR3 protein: CASSLLGSLYGYTF; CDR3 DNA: TGCGCCAGCAGCCTCCTAGGTTCCCTCTATGGCTACACCTTC
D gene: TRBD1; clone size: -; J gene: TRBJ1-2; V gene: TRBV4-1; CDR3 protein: CASSHPGQGAGGYTF; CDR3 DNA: TGCGCCAGCAGCCACCCGGGACAGGGGGCTGGTGGCTACACCTTC
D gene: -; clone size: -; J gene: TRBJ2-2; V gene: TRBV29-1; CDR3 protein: CSVDLGQNTGELFF; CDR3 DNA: TGCAGCGTGGACTTGGGACAGAACACCGGGGAGCTGTTTTTT
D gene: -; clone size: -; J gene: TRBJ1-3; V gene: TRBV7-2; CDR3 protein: CASSPLNTIYF; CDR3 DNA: TGTGCCAGCAGCCCCCTTAACACCATATATTTT
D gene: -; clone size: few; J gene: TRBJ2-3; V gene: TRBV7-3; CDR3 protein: CASSLVGTDTQYF; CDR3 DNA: TGTGCCAGCAGCTTAGTAGGCACAGATACGCAGTATTTT
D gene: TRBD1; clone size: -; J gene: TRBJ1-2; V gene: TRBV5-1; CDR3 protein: CASSFADRPWDGYTF; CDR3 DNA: TGCGCCAGCAGCTTTGCGGACAGGCCCTGGGATGGCTACACCTTC
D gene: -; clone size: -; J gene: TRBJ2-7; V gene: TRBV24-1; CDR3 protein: CATSDSLLEYEQYF; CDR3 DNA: TGTGCCACCAGTGATTCCCTTCTCGAGTACGAGCAGTACTTC
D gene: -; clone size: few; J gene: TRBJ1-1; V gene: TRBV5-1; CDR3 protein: CASSLVRGTNTEAFF; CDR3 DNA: TGCGCCAGCAGCTTGGTCAGGGGAACGAACACTGAAGCTTTCTTT
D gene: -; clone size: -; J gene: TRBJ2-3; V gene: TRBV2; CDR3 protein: CASSETGEDTQYF; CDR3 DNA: TGTGCCAGCAGTGAAACGGGAGAAGATACGCAGTATTTT
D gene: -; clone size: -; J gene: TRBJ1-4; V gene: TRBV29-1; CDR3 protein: CSVEGAANEKLFF; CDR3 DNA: TGCAGCGTTGAAGGGGCAGCTAATGAAAAACTGTTTTTT
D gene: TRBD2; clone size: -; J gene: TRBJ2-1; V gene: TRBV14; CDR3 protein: CASSPSGRNYNEQFF; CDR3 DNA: TGTGCCAGCAGCCCTAGCGGGAGGAACTACAATGAGCAGTTCTTC
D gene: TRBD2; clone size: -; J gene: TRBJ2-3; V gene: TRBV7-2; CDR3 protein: CASSPRGGWADTQYF; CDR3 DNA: TGTGCCAGCAGCCCCCGGGGGGGGTGGGCAGATACGCAGTATTTT
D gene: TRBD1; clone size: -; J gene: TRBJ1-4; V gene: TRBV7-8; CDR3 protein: CASSLGTGEFEKLFF; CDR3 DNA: TGTGCCAGCAGCTTAGGTACAGGGGAGTTTGAAAAACTGTTTTTT
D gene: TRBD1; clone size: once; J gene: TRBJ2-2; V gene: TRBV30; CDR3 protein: CAWTQGGPGELFF; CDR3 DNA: TGTGCCTGGACACAGGGGGGACCCGGGGAGCTGTTTTTT
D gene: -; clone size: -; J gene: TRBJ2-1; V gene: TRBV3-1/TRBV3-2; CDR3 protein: CASSQVSRLSSYNEQFF; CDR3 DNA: TGTGCCAGCAGCCAAGTATCGCGCCTGAGCTCCTACAATGAGCAGTTCTTC
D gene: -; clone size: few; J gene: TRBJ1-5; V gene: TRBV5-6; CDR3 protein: CASSLGARNQPQHF; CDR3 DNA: TGTGCCAGCAGCTTGGGGGCGCGAAATCAGCCCCAGCATTTT
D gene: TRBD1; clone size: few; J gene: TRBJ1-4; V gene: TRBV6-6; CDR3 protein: CASAQTGATSNEKLFF; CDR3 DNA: TGTGCCAGCGCCCAGACAGGGGCCACTTCTAATGAAAAACTGTTTTTT
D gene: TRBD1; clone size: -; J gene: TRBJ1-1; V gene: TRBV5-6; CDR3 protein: CASSAANRGMNTEAFF; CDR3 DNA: TGTGCCAGCAGCGCAGCAAACAGGGGTATGAACACTGAAGCTTTCTTT
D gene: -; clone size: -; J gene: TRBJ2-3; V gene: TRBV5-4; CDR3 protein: CASSGGDTNTDTQYF; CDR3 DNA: TGTGCCAGCAGCGGGGGGGACACCAACACAGATACGCAGTATTTT
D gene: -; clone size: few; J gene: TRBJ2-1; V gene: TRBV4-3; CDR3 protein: CASSQDRDLSSYNEQFF; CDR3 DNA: TGCGCCAGCAGCCAAGATCGTGATCTGAGCTCCTACAATGAGCAGTTCTTC
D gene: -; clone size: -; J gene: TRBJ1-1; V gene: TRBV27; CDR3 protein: CASSPVGGRTEAFF; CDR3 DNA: TGTGCCAGCAGTCCCGTCGGGGGGCGCACTGAAGCTTTCTTT
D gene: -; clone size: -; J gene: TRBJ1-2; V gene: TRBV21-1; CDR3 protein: CASSNPEQGNDYTF; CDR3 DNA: TGTGCCAGCAGCAATCCGGAACAGGGGAACGACTACACCTTC
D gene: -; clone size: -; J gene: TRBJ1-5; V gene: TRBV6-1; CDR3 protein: CASSDPRDEGVNQPQHF; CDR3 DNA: TGTGCCAGCAGTGACCCGAGGGACGAGGGGGTAAATCAGCCCCAGCATTTT
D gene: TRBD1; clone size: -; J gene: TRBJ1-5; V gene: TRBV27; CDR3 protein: CASSPLRAGGGNQPQHF; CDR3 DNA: TGTGCCAGCAGCCCCTTACGGGCAGGGGGCGGCAATCAGCCCCAGCATTTT
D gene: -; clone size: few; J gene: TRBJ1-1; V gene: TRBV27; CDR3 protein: CASSLGGGRMNTEAFF; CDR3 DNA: TGTGCCAGCAGTTTAGGCGGGGGGCGAATGAACACTGAAGCTTTCTTT
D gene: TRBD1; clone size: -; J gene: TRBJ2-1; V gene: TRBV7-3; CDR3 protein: CASSLGTGNEQFF; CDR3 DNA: TGTGCCAGCAGCTTAGGGACAGGCAATGAGCAGTTCTTC
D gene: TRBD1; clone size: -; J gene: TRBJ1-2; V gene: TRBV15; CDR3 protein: CATSRDPDRLSYGYTF; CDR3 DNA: TGTGCCACCAGCAGAGATCCGGACAGGTTGAGCTATGGCTACACCTTC
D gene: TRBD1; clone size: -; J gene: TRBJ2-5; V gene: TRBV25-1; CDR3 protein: CASRGQARKETQYF; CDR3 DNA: TGTGCCAGCAGAGGACAGGCCCGGAAGGAGACCCAGTACTTC
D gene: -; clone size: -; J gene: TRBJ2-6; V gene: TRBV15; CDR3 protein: CATSRPSGGGAGANVLTF; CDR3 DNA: TGTGCCACCAGCAGACCCAGTGGAGGGGGCGCTGGGGCCAACGTCCTGACTTTC
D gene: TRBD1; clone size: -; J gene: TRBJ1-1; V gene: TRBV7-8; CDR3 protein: CASSLIRQGEAFF; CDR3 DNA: TGTGCCAGCAGCTTAATACGACAGGGCGAAGCTTTCTTT
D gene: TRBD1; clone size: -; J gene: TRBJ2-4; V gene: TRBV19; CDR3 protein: CASSIDGGPGQGAKNIQYF; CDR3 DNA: TGTGCCAGTAGTATAGACGGAGGACCGGGACAGGGAGCCAAAAACATTCAGTACTTC
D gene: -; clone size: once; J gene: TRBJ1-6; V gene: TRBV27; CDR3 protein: CASRGGQDNYNSPLHF; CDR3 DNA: TGTGCCAGCAGGGGAGGGCAGGACAACTATAATTCACCCCTCCACTTT
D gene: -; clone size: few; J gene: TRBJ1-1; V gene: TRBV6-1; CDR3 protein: CASSEETGPKNTEAFF; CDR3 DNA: TGTGCCAGCAGTGAAGAAACAGGGCCAAAGAACACTGAAGCTTTCTTT
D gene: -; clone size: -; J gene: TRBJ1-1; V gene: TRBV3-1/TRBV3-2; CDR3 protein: CASRGTVNTEAFF; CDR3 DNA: TGTGCCAGCAGAGGCACAGTGAACACTGAAGCTTTCTTT
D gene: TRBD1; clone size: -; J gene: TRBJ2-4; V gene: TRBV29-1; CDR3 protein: CSGWGQGANIQYF; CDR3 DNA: TGCAGCGGCTGGGGACAGGGGGCGAACATTCAGTACTTC
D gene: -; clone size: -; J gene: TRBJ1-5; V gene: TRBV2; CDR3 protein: CASSEVGGSQPQHF; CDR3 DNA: TGTGCCAGCAGTGAAGTGGGGGGAAGTCAGCCCCAGCATTTT
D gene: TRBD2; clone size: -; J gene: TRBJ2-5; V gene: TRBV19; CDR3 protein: CASSIGTSGSRLETQYF; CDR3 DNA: TGTGCCAGTAGTATTGGGACTAGCGGGAGTCGTTTGGAGACCCAGTACTTC
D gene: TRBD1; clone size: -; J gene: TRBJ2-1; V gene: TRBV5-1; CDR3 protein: CASSLPGQGFDEQFF; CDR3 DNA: TGCGCCAGCAGCTTACCGGGACAGGGATTCGATGAGCAGTTCTTC
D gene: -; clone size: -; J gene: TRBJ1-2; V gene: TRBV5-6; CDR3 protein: CASSFGQVLYGYTF; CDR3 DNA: TGTGCCAGCAGCTTTGGCCAGGTCCTTTATGGCTACACCTTC